Detailed here is one T cell receptor beta chain. Antigen unknown. This specimen comes from a study of early T cells in non-severe SARS-CoV-2 infection. The overall study: Unpaired chains resulted from sequencing bulk RNA of unsorted whole blood.

Each CDR3 protein is one row after TCRdb ran MiXCR on the 5' RACE reads. The sample lists some 54,000 distinct CDR3 sequences; 8.5% to 10% were seen once. Study-level points and caveats: Anti-spike CD8 responses were favored in VDJdb matching, and private and CD4 specificities were missed.

Trimming stripped 5 bases from V and 5 bases from J, with 15 bases between. The CDR3 extends over 14 amino acids. Germline lookup yields CDR1 MNHNY and CDR2 SVGAGI (reference sequence). The rearrangement joins TRBV6-6 to TRBJ2-5, with a weak D call TRBD1 (6 bases). The source material was whole blood. The receptor was derived from an adult who was a healthcare worker with PCR-confirmed SARS-CoV-2 infection or an uninfected control (not recorded which). The CDR3 sequence is CASSNRVHGETQYF. CDR3 sequence (DNA): TGTGCCAGCAGTAACAGGGTTCATGGGGAGACCCAGTACTTC.